The clone carrying this T cell receptor (beta chain) was recorded once. With 6 bases removed from V and 4 bases from J, the gap between germline ends came to 10 bases. The germline CDR1 and CDR2 sequences are LNHDA and SQIVND (reference sequence). This CDR3 is 13 amino acids long. The source of the sample is a study of blood T cell repertoires in COVID-19. Across the whole study: The United States, Italy and Spain supplied acute and convalescent COVID-19 samples. T cells, B-cell-depleted T cells, or PBMCs provided the cDNA or gDNA that served as material.

In the source study's methods: Estimation of nucleated cell counts was performed using reference gene primer amplification. The method was immunoSEQ multiplex PCR; TCRdb's version includes in-frame clones alone and lacks a portion of them. The V and J calls and the clone size are those of that table, but D and trimming were determined from the DNA. The sample yields over 130,000 clones, roughly 85% seen once. The sequencing sample was made of peripheral blood. The sequence was obtained from a man aged 45-65 years with acute or convalescent COVID-19. The chain joins TRBV19 to TRBJ2-1, with D unresolved. DNA for the CDR3: TGTGCCAGTAGGCAAAATCTATACAATGAGCAGTTCTTC. Its protein product is CASRQNLYNEQFF. The variable domain in full, completed from reference TRBV19 and TRBJ2-1, reads DGGITQSPKYLFRKEGQNVTLSCEQNLNHDAMYWYRQDPGQGLRLIYYSQIVNDFQKGDIAEGYSVSREKKESFPLTVTSAQKNPTAFYLCASRQNLYNEQFFGPGTRLTVL.